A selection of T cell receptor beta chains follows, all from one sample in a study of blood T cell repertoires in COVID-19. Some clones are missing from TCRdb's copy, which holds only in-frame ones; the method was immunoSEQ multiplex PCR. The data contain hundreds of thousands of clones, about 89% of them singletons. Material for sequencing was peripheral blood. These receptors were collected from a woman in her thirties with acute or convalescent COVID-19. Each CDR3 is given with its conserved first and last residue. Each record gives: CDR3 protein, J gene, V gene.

CDR3: CSVEDRGTDTQYF; J: TRBJ2-3; V: TRBV29-1
CDR3: CASSLFWFGTGGRTQYF; J: TRBJ2-3; V: TRBV5-4
CDR3: CASSSNSLRQVMRETQYF; J: TRBJ2-5; V: TRBV28
CDR3: CASSIDHRNQPQHF; J: TRBJ1-5; V: TRBV19
CDR3: CASSQCLGQGLYNEQFF; J: TRBJ2-1; V: TRBV23-1
CDR3: CATEDRASNTIYF; J: TRBJ1-3; V: TRBV10-3
CDR3: CASSQDWLTGDRHEQYF; J: TRBJ2-7; V: TRBV4-1
CDR3: CSVEFVRGRGYSGNTIYF; J: TRBJ1-3; V: TRBV29-1
CDR3: CATSTPGGRLGGYTF; J: TRBJ1-2; V: TRBV15
CDR3: CASSPHGGYRETQYF; J: TRBJ2-5; V: TRBV6-5
CDR3: CSGQAYNTIYF; J: TRBJ1-3; V: TRBV20-1
CDR3: CASSWGLAGNNEQFF; J: TRBJ2-1; V: TRBV5-4
CDR3: CASSHPGLGPTGELFF; J: TRBJ2-2; V: TRBV6-6
CDR3: CASSQTWGQAFF; J: TRBJ1-1; V: TRBV4-1
CDR3: CASSLGALAGNTIYF; J: TRBJ1-3; V: TRBV5-1
CDR3: CASGDRLGTQYF; J: TRBJ2-3; V: TRBV27
CDR3: CAGGVRDVDEQYF; J: TRBJ2-7; V: TRBV2
CDR3: CASSFTPFIGTEGYGYTF; J: TRBJ1-2; V: TRBV5-8
CDR3: CASSLDPFLQGYNEQFF; J: TRBJ2-1; V: TRBV11-3
CDR3: CASRPDSTWGNTGELFF; J: TRBJ2-2; V: TRBV3-1/TRBV3-2
CDR3: CASREQGASPLHF; J: TRBJ1-6; V: TRBV2
CDR3: CASSSTVQGAETQYF; J: TRBJ2-5; V: TRBV5-1
CDR3: CSVELAGLPTDTQYF; J: TRBJ2-3; V: TRBV29-1
CDR3: CASSLAESSYNSPLHF; J: TRBJ1-6; V: TRBV7-9
CDR3: CASSLLAGGITGELFF; J: TRBJ2-2; V: TRBV5-1
CDR3: CASSSTGGLPTGELFF; J: TRBJ2-2; V: TRBV5-5
CDR3: CASSARLDWEGSGELFF; J: TRBJ2-2; V: TRBV3-1/TRBV3-2
CDR3: CASRVGGSLGGTEAFF; J: TRBJ1-1; V: TRBV5-1
CDR3: CASSAGQVGDTQYF; J: TRBJ2-3; V: TRBV6-6
CDR3: CSASRGTYEQYF; J: TRBJ2-7; V: TRBV20-1
CDR3: CSVQGQGTEETQYF; J: TRBJ2-5; V: TRBV29-1
CDR3: CASSGGQFANYGYTF; J: TRBJ1-2; V: TRBV19
CDR3: CASSEVLGLPGAFF; J: TRBJ1-1; V: TRBV2
CDR3: CASRRPGQKDTEAFF; J: TRBJ1-1; V: TRBV11-2
CDR3: CASSQVTTGVGNTIYF; J: TRBJ1-3; V: TRBV4-1
CDR3: CASRAGGHSYEQYF; J: TRBJ2-7; V: TRBV11-2
CDR3: CASSFGPTTYEQYF; J: TRBJ2-7; V: TRBV5-5
CDR3: CASSLNLAGGFNEQFF; J: TRBJ2-1; V: TRBV7-3
CDR3: CAISESGGNNQPQHF; J: TRBJ1-5; V: TRBV10-3
CDR3: CASSTDRGDEAFF; J: TRBJ1-1; V: TRBV19
CDR3: CASSFAGALGSYEQYF; J: TRBJ2-7; V: TRBV5-1
CDR3: CSVDRDTYNEQFF; J: TRBJ2-1; V: TRBV29-1
CDR3: CASSIRDRRTEAFF; J: TRBJ1-1; V: TRBV21-1
CDR3: CASSGPVQGNTQYF; J: TRBJ2-3; V: TRBV3-1/TRBV3-2
CDR3: CASSPQGGRYEQYF; J: TRBJ2-7; V: TRBV7-2
CDR3: CASSTDTVRGYTF; J: TRBJ1-2; V: TRBV19
CDR3: CAWTQGDRVNNEQFF; J: TRBJ2-1; V: TRBV30
CDR3: CASSPIGQLDEKLFF; J: TRBJ1-4; V: TRBV18
CDR3: CASSQMLRTGELFF; J: TRBJ2-2; V: TRBV14
CDR3: CASSPQGTGNTEAFF; J: TRBJ1-1; V: TRBV5-4
CDR3: CASSLDSSPPRSNEQFF; J: TRBJ2-1; V: TRBV5-4
CDR3: CASSPPRGAEAFF; J: TRBJ1-1; V: TRBV18
CDR3: CASSSTTGVYAFF; J: TRBJ1-1; V: TRBV4-1
CDR3: CASSVFGGASGETQYF; J: TRBJ2-5; V: TRBV9
CDR3: CASSKYGPRDYGYTF; J: TRBJ1-2; V: TRBV4-1
CDR3: CASSLAGGGWNTEAFF; J: TRBJ1-1; V: TRBV7-2
CDR3: CASKETFGQSNQPQHF; J: TRBJ1-5; V: TRBV19
CDR3: CASSYYVADTQYF; J: TRBJ2-3; V: TRBV6-2/TRBV6-3
CDR3: CASSQTRPSGNTIYF; J: TRBJ1-3; V: TRBV4-1